These T cell receptor beta chains were read from a single sample in a study of T cell repertoires in cytomegalovirus infection. MiXCR, applied by TCRdb to the reads, yields one record per CDR3 protein. The table shows some 700,000 distinct CDR3 sequences, with 35% occurring only once. The specimen was PBMCs. The receptors were gathered from a human donor in good health (CMV status not recorded). Some clones in this sample may be carry-over from other donors' samples. The CDR3 runs from the conserved cysteine through the conserved F or W. The D gene is left open where the match is weak. Rows give clone size only sometimes, using once, few, many, or a class for an expanded clone.

d_gene,j_gene,abundance,v_gene,CDR3aa,CDR3nt
-,TRBJ1-1,-,TRBV19,CASKVMTGLTNTEAFF,TGTGCCAGTAAAGTTATGACAGGTTTAACGAACACTGAAGCTTTCTTT
TRBD2,TRBJ2-1,many,TRBV20-1,CSASGRNNEQFF,TGCAGTGCTAGCGGGAGGAACAATGAGCAGTTCTTC
-,TRBJ1-5,many,TRBV7-2,CASSWDRNQPQHF,TGTGCCAGCAGCTGGGACCGCAATCAGCCCCAGCATTTT
TRBD1,TRBJ2-7,many,TRBV7-8,CASSLSGTGASYEQYF,TGTGCCAGCAGCTTATCAGGGACAGGGGCTTCCTACGAGCAGTACTTC
-,TRBJ2-3,few,TRBV5-4,CASSLDGGRSTDTQYF,TGTGCCAGCAGCTTGGATGGAGGGAGGAGCACAGATACGCAGTATTTT
-,TRBJ1-1,-,TRBV11-2,CAGSSQGWNTEAFF,TGTGCCGGCAGCTCACAGGGTTGGAACACTGAAGCTTTCTTT
-,TRBJ1-1,few,TRBV4-1,CASSQGAWNTEAFF,TGCGCCAGCAGCCAAGGCGCCTGGAACACTGAAGCTTTCTTT
-,TRBJ1-2,-,TRBV12-3/TRBV12-4,CASSPGDNPWVGYTF,TGTGCCAGCAGTCCGGGGGACAATCCTTGGGTCGGCTACACCTTC
TRBD1,TRBJ2-1,many,TRBV4-1,CASSQEIWTGDNNEQFF,TGCGCCAGCAGCCAAGAAATATGGACAGGGGACAACAATGAGCAGTTCTTC
-,TRBJ1-6,few,TRBV6-1,CASSEVSYDPSSYNSPLHF,TGTGCCAGCAGTGAAGTGTCCTATGACCCGAGCTCCTATAATTCACCCCTCCACTTT
-,TRBJ2-3,few,TRBV15,CATSRDVGTSDTQYF,TGTGCCACCAGCAGAGATGTTGGGACATCCGATACGCAGTATTTT
TRBD2,TRBJ2-1,many,TRBV7-2,CASSLVAGNEQFF,TGTGCCAGCAGCTTAGTAGCGGGAAATGAGCAGTTCTTC
-,TRBJ2-3,-,TRBV11-2,CASSLDYGSTDTQYF,TGTGCCAGCAGCTTAGATTACGGTAGCACAGATACGCAGTATTTT
TRBD2,TRBJ2-1,many,TRBV7-2,CASSHHSGRGIYNEQFF,TGTGCCAGCAGCCACCATAGCGGGAGAGGGATCTACAATGAGCAGTTCTTC
TRBD2,TRBJ2-1,-,TRBV6-2/TRBV6-3,CASGPGLAGYEQFF,TGTGCCAGCGGTCCGGGACTAGCGGGATATGAGCAGTTCTTC
-,TRBJ2-3,many,TRBV7-2,CASSLAGLPTDTQYF,TGTGCCAGCAGCTTAGCTGGTTTACCCACAGATACGCAGTATTTT
-,TRBJ2-3,few,TRBV19,CASSKRQVGSTDTQYF,TGTGCCAGTAGTAAACGACAGGTCGGGAGCACAGATACGCAGTATTTT
-,TRBJ2-2,once,TRBV5-5,CASSLVAGRLTGELFF,TGTGCCAGCAGCTTGGTGGCAGGGCGCTTAACCGGGGAGCTGTTTTTT
TRBD2,TRBJ2-3,-,TRBV28,CASLTRALAGGDTQYF,TGTGCCAGCCTCACCCGGGCCCTAGCGGGGGGAGATACGCAGTATTTT
-,TRBJ1-1,-,TRBV27,CASSFGQYTEAFF,TGTGCCAGCAGTTTTGGACAGTACACTGAAGCTTTCTTT
-,TRBJ1-6,-,TRBV28,CASSLEGKGQFSPLHF,TGTGCCAGCAGTTTGGAGGGAAAGGGACAATTTTCACCCCTCCACTTT
TRBD1,TRBJ2-1,few,TRBV6-2/TRBV6-3,CASSSNQGVGTYNEQFF,TGTGCCAGCAGCTCTAACCAGGGGGTAGGAACCTACAATGAGCAGTTCTTC
-,TRBJ1-5,many,TRBV12-3/TRBV12-4,CASSLSGGNQPQHF,TGTGCCAGCAGTTTAAGCGGGGGCAATCAGCCCCAGCATTTT
TRBD1,TRBJ1-6,-,TRBV20-1,CSAPGTGYSPLHF,TGCAGTGCCCCCGGGACAGGGTATTCACCCCTCCACTTT
-,TRBJ2-3,few,TRBV7-3,CASSREGRGRPTDTQYF,TGTGCCAGCAGCCGAGAAGGGCGGGGGCGCCCAACAGATACGCAGTATTTT
TRBD2,TRBJ2-3,-,TRBV5-1,CSSAGGPFDTQYF,TGCTCCTCAGCGGGAGGGCCTTTCGATACGCAGTATTTT
-,TRBJ2-5,few,TRBV7-2,CASSSGLITETQYF,TGTGCCAGCAGCTCCGGACTGATCACAGAGACCCAGTACTTC
-,TRBJ2-2,-,TRBV6-6,CASTYTYRTGELFF,TGTGCCAGCACTTACACTTATCGGACCGGGGAGCTGTTTTTT
-,TRBJ1-5,-,TRBV12-3/TRBV12-4,CASRQSPPNQPQHF,TGTGCCAGCAGGCAATCCCCGCCAAATCAGCCCCAGCATTTT
-,TRBJ2-5,-,TRBV4-1,CASSQGTRQTPQETQYF,TGCGCCAGCAGCCAAGGAACCCGACAGACGCCCCAAGAGACCCAGTACTTC
-,TRBJ2-7,few,TRBV27,CASSFLETYEQYF,TGTGCCAGCAGTTTTCTTGAAACCTACGAGCAGTACTTC
-,TRBJ1-2,-,TRBV7-2,CASSQLGGNYGYTF,TGTGCCAGCAGCCAATTGGGAGGGAACTATGGCTACACCTTC
-,TRBJ1-5,-,TRBV10-2,CASSWQGYQPQHF,TGCGCCAGCAGTTGGCAAGGATATCAGCCCCAGCATTTT
-,TRBJ2-7,-,TRBV11-3,CASSKGGISSYEQYF,TGTGCCAGCAGCAAAGGGGGGATCAGCTCCTACGAGCAGTACTTC
-,TRBJ1-1,-,TRBV6-6,CASRLGEMNTEAFF,TGTGCCAGCAGGCTGGGAGAGATGAACACTGAAGCTTTCTTT
-,TRBJ2-7,-,TRBV28,CASWGGTYEQYF,TGTGCCAGCTGGGGCGGTACCTACGAGCAGTACTTC
-,TRBJ2-1,-,TRBV6-1,CASMVFNEQFF,TGTGCCAGCATGGTTTTTAATGAGCAGTTCTTC
TRBD2,TRBJ2-5,-,TRBV7-6,CASSSLAGGWETQYF,TGTGCCAGCAGCTCTTTGGCGGGGGGCTGGGAGACCCAGTACTTC
-,TRBJ2-7,-,TRBV28,CASTQDSSEQYF,TGTGCCAGCACCCAAGACTCTTCCGAGCAGTACTTC
-,TRBJ2-3,-,TRBV19,CASSIGSADTQYF,TGTGCCAGTAGTATTGGATCGGCAGATACGCAGTATTTT
-,TRBJ2-1,-,TRBV12-3/TRBV12-4,CASSFRTVGNEQFF,TGTGCCAGCAGTTTTCGGACCGTGGGCAATGAGCAGTTCTTC
-,TRBJ2-1,few,TRBV6-8,CASSYSRGSPVFNEQFF,TGTGCCAGCAGTTACTCTCGGGGCAGCCCAGTATTCAATGAGCAGTTCTTC
TRBD2,TRBJ2-1,-,TRBV6-2/TRBV6-3,CASSYVGGSLGNEQFF,TGTGCCAGCAGTTACGTTGGCGGGAGCCTCGGCAATGAGCAGTTCTTC
-,TRBJ1-5,-,TRBV2,CASSEIRAGQPQHF,TGTGCCAGCAGTGAAATAAGGGCTGGGCAGCCCCAGCATTTT
-,TRBJ1-3,-,TRBV15,CATSRELKAASSGNTIYF,TGTGCCACCAGCAGGGAATTGAAGGCTGCGAGCTCTGGAAACACCATATATTTT
-,TRBJ2-2,many,TRBV6-2/TRBV6-3,CASSYGGTGELFF,TGTGCCAGCAGTTACGGGGGCACCGGGGAGCTGTTTTTT
-,TRBJ1-1,-,TRBV20-1,CSARGNTGRSDTEAFF,TGCAGTGCTAGGGGTAATACAGGGAGATCGGACACTGAAGCTTTCTTT
-,TRBJ1-5,-,TRBV5-1,CASRLGEGQPQHF,TGCGCCAGCAGATTAGGGGAGGGACAGCCCCAGCATTTT
-,TRBJ1-2,-,TRBV12-3/TRBV12-4,CASSFEGRRLNYGYTF,TGTGCCAGCAGTTTCGAGGGCAGGCGACTGAACTATGGCTACACCTTC